This TCR beta chain was obtained from a study of T cell repertoires in cytomegalovirus infection. This clonotype was recorded many times. Its antigen is unidentified. Points from the study as a whole: HLA-C-restricted, CMV-specific TCR beta clonotypes were dominant ex vivo.

TCRdb re-analysed the reads in MiXCR, keeping a single row per CDR3 protein. This sample has 76,000 or so distinct CDR3 sequences, with roughly 3.5% found just once. Sequencing was carried out using PBMCs. This receptor was identified in a human donor in good health (CMV status not recorded). Some clones in this sample may be carry-over from other donors' samples.

CDR3 protein: CASGSGTGGTEAFF. The CDR3 region has the DNA TGTGCTAGTGGTTCCGGGACAGGGGGCACTGAAGCTTTCTTT. The chain couples TRBV12-5 to TRBJ1-1; 11 positions agree with TRBD1. There are 14 residues in the CDR3. With 4 bases clipped from V and 4 bases from J, the junction kept 2 bases outside the gene matches. From germline, CDR1 is LGHNT and CDR2 FRNRAP.